This record concerns one TCR beta chain sequence. The antigen remains unidentified. As to time point: inflamed ileum from the surgical specimen. TCRdb keeps only in-frame clones here, not all; method: immunoSEQ multiplex PCR. The profile covers 1,500 to 2,000 clones, with approximately 86% appearing a single time and around a sixth taken by the ten largest. The data were taken from a study of T cell repertoires in ileal Crohn's disease. Study as a whole: About half received postoperative treatment, about a dozen with thiopurines and around 18 anti-TNF.

Study-wide results and limits: Every patient over 26.8% clonality showed endoscopic recurrence. Clonal expansions were more frequent in active smokers than non-smokers at surgery.

The sample consisted of ileal tissue. The sequence came from an adult with Crohn's disease.

CDR3 sequence reads: CASSLGLNQPQHF. In DNA form, the CDR3 reads TGTGCCAGCAGCCTGGGCCTCAATCAGCCCCAGCATTTT. The chain carries TRBV6-5 and TRBJ1-5; no firm D call. CDR1 is MNHEY, CDR2 SVGAGI, per germline. The CDR3 extends over 13 amino acids. The germline V and J ends were trimmed by 6 bases and 3 bases, with 9 bases remaining between them.